This T cell receptor (beta chain) was captured by sequencing in a study of technical replicates of blood from a handful of donors. Sequenced by immunoSEQ multiplex PCR; TCRdb stores in-frame clones only, minus some. The sample contains 60,000 to 80,000 clones, around 92% of which appear only once. Unmatched junction bases numbered 14, after V lost 4 bases and J lost 4 bases. CDR1 SGHTA and CDR2 FQGTGA come from the germline V gene. The length of the CDR3 is 18 residues. Sequencing used PBMCs. The sequence came from a human donor in good health. Some clones in this sample may be carry-over from other donors' samples. The J gene is TRBJ2-1, the V gene TRBV7-3; TRBD2 agrees at 9 bases. The DNA of the CDR3 is TGTGCCAGCAGCTCTCCGGGGGGCGGGAGGGCCGGGTACAATGAGCAGTTCTTC. This codes for CASSSPGGGRAGYNEQFF.